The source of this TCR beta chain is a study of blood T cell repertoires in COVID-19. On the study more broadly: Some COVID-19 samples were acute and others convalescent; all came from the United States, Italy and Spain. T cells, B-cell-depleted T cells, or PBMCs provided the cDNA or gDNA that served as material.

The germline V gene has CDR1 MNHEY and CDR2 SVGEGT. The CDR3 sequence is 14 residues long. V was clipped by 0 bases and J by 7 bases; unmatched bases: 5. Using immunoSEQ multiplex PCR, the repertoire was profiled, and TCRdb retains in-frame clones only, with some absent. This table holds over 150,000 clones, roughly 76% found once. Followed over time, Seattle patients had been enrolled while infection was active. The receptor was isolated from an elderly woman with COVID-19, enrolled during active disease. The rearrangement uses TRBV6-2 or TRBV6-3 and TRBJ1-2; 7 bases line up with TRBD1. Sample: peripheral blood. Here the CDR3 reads CASSYSRGGRGYTF. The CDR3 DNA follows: TGTGCCAGCAGTTACTCGAGAGGGGGCCGTGGCTACACCTTC.